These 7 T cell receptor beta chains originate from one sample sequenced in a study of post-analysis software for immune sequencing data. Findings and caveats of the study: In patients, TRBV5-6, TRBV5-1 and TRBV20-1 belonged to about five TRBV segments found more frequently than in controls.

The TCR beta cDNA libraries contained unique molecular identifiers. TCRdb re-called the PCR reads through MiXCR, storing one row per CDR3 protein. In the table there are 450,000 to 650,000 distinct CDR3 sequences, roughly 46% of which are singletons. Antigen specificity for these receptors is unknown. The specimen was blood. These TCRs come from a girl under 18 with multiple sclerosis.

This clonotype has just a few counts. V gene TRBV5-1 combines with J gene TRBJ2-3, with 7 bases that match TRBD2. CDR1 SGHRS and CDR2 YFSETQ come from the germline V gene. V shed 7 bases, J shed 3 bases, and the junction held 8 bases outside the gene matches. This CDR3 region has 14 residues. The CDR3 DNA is TGCGCCAGCCGGGGCGGACTAGGGACAGATACGCAGTATTTT. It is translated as CASRGGLGTDTQYF.

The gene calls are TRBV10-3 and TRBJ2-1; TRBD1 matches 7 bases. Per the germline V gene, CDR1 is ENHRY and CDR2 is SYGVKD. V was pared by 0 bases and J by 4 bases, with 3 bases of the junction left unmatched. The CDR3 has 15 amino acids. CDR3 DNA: TGTGCCATCAGTGAGTCAGGGGGCCTATACAATGAGCAGTTCTTC. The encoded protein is CAISESGGLYNEQFF.

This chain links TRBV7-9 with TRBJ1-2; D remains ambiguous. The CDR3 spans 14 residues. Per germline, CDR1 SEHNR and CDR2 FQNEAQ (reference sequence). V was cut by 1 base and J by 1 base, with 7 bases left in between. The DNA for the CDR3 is TGTGCCAGCAGCTTAGAGTTGGATAACTATGGCTACACCTTC. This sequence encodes CASSLELDNYGYTF.

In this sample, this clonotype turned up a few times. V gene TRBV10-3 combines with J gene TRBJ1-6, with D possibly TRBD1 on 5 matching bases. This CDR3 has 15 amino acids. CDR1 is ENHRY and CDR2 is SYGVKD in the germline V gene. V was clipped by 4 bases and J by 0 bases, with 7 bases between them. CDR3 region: CAISGQHSYNSPLHF. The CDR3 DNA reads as TGTGCCATCAGTGGACAGCACTCCTATAATTCACCCCTCCACTTT.

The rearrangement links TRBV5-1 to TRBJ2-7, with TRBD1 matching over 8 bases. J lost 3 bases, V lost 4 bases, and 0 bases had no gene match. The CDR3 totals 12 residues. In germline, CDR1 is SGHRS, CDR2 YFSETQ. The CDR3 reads CASSGTGYEQYF. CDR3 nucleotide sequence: TGCGCCAGCAGCGGGACAGGCTACGAGCAGTACTTC.

Written as DNA, the CDR3 is TGCGCCAGCAGCCCTGGGGACTATGGAGGCCAAGAGACCCAGTACTTC. Protein: CASSPGDYGGQETQYF. The V and J genes are TRBV5-1 and TRBJ2-5, with 7 bases that match TRBD2. The CDR3 contains 16 residues. From germline, CDR1 is SGHRS and CDR2 YFSETQ. J lost 1 base, V lost 4 bases, and 10 bases had no gene match. Looking up the rest from reference TRBV5-1 and TRBJ2-5 gives the full variable domain: KAGVTQTPRYLIKTRGQQVTLSCSPISGHRSVSWYQQTPGQGLQFLFEYFSETQRNKGNFPGRFSGRQFSNSRSEMNVSTLELGDSALYLCASSPGDYGGQETQYFGPGTRLLVL.

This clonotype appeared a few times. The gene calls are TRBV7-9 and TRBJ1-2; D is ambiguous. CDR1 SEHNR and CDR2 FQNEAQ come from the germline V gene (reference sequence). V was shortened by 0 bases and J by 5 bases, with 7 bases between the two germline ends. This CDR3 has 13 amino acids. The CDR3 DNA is TGTGCCAGCAGCTTAGCCGCCGTTTATGGCTACACCTTC. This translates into CASSLAAVYGYTF.